The entry below describes one TCR beta chain. Clones were read by immunoSEQ multiplex PCR, and TCRdb kept only the in-frame ones, dropping some. The data contain 20,000 to 25,000 clones, roughly 88% of them singletons. V lost 5 bases and J lost 0; bases outside the gene matches: 7. The CDR3 has 17 amino acids. CDR1 is SGHAT and CDR2 is FQNNGV in the germline V gene. The data derive from a study of T cells in tuberculosis. Indicated time point: new active TB diagnosis, blood taken before or within 7 days of starting treatment. Each patient had positive sputum smear microscopy and/or positive culture. Specimen: PBMCs, collected at tuberculosis diagnosis. The clonotype was recovered from an adult with tuberculosis. The chain carries TRBV11-2 and TRBJ1-5, with 10 bases aligning to TRBD1. CDR3 DNA sequence: TGTGCCAGCAGCCTGGGGACAGGGGCCTATAGCAATCAGCCCCAGCATTTT. Amino acid sequence: CASSLGTGAYSNQPQHF.